A single sample is the source of the 5 T cell receptor beta chains below, sequenced in a study of shared clonotypes between healthy human individuals. Positive CCR7 selection of CD45RO-negative cells yielded the naive CD8 cells, and terminally differentiated effector memory CD45RA+ cells were excluded. TCRdb keeps only in-frame clones here, not all; method: immunoSEQ multiplex PCR. The sample yields about 2,200,000 clones, 85% to 95% seen once. Specimen: naive CD8+ T cells from PBMCs. These receptors originate from a young man in good health. Some clones in this sample may be carry-over from other donors' samples.

J is TRBJ2-1 and V is TRBV27; D remains ambiguous. The CDR3 has 12 residues. V was clipped by 5 bases and J by 9 bases, with 11 bases between them. From germline, CDR1 is MNHEY and CDR2 SMNVEV (reference sequence). The DNA for the CDR3 is TGTGCCAGCAGTCCGCTCGGTTTTGAGCAGTTCTTC. Protein sequence: CASSPLGFEQFF.

The chain has TRBV19 and TRBJ2-7; the D is unclear. CDR3 length: 14 residues. The ends were cut back, 2 bases at V and 3 bases at J, with 11 bases in the middle. Germline loops: CDR1 LNHDA, CDR2 SQIVND (reference sequence). Here the CDR3 DNA reads TGTGCCAGTAGTATACAAGGGATCGACTACGAGCAGTACTTC. Protein: CASSIQGIDYEQYF.

CDR3 coding DNA: TGTGCCAGCAGCCACGCGGTCACGGCGACAGATACGCAGTATTTT. Amino acids: CASSHAVTATDTQYF. The chain employs TRBV4-2 and TRBJ2-3; no definite D call. The germline CDR1 and CDR2 sequences are LGHNA and YNFKEQ. V shed 3 bases and J shed 3 bases, with 13 bases lying between them. This CDR3 region has 15 residues.

The chain links TRBV13 to TRBJ2-2, with 15 bases lining up with TRBD2. The V gene's germline CDR1 is PRHDT and CDR2 FYEKMQ (reference sequence). The trim removed 4 bases at V and 6 bases at J, leaving 15 bases unmatched. The length of the CDR3 is 20 residues. CDR3 protein: CASSSTNAGLAGGPSGELFF. CDR3 nucleotides: TGTGCCAGCAGCTCAACAAACGCGGGACTAGCGGGAGGTCCCTCCGGGGAGCTGTTTTTT. Drawing the rest from reference TRBV13 and TRBJ2-2, the complete variable domain is AAGVIQSPRHLIKEKRETATLKCYPIPRHDTVYWYQQGPGQDPQFLISFYEKMQSDKGSIPDRFSAQQFSDYHSELNMSSLELGDSALYFCASSSTNAGLAGGPSGELFFGEGSRLTVL.

This chain links TRBV6-5 with TRBJ2-3; D not certain. V was shortened by 4 bases and J by 6 bases, with 11 bases between the two germline ends. CDR3 length: 13 amino acids. From germline, CDR1 is MNHEY and CDR2 SVGAGI. The CDR3 loop is CASSLLPADTQYF. The CDR3 coding sequence is TGTGCCAGCAGTTTACTCCCAGCGGATACGCAGTATTTT.